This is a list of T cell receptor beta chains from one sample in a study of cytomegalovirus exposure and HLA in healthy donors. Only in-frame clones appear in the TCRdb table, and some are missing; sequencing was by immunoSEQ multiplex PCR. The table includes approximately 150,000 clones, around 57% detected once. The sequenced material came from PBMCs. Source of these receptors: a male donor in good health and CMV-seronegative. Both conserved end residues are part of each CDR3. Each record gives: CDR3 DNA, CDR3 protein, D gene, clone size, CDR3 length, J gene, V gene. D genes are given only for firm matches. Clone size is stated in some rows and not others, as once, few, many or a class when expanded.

DNA: TGTGCCAGCAAGCGTGGAAACACCATATATTTT
CDR3: CASKRGNTIYF
D: .
size: few
length: 11
J: TRBJ1-3
V: TRBV9

DNA: TGTGCCAGTAGTTCGGGACTAGCGGGTGTGCAGTATTTT
CDR3: CASSSGLAGVQYF
D: TRBD2
size: .
length: 13
J: TRBJ2-3
V: TRBV19

DNA: TGTGCCATCAGTGAGGGCTTGGGGCAGGGTTCCTACGAGCAGTACTTC
CDR3: CAISEGLGQGSYEQYF
D: .
size: .
length: 16
J: TRBJ2-7
V: TRBV10-3

DNA: TGCGCCAGCAGCCGAGCCGGGGTGAACTCTGGAAACACCATATATTTT
CDR3: CASSRAGVNSGNTIYF
D: .
size: .
length: 16
J: TRBJ1-3
V: TRBV4-3

DNA: TGTGCCAGCAGCTTGTTGCGGGGGGGGGAAAAACTGTTTTTT
CDR3: CASSLLRGGEKLFF
D: .
size: .
length: 14
J: TRBJ1-4
V: TRBV7-8

DNA: TGCAGCGTTGAAGGGCAGGGGGAACCCGACCCAGACAGGGATACGCAGTATTTT
CDR3: CSVEGQGEPDPDRDTQYF
D: TRBD1
size: few
length: 18
J: TRBJ2-3
V: TRBV29-1

DNA: TGTGCCAGTAGTGCCGGGACAGGGGCGGACACTGAAGCTTTCTTT
CDR3: CASSAGTGADTEAFF
D: TRBD1
size: .
length: 15
J: TRBJ1-1
V: TRBV19

DNA: TGTGCCAGCAGCTTGGGGCGGTCGAGCGGGAATACAGATACGCAGTATTTT
CDR3: CASSLGRSSGNTDTQYF
D: TRBD2
size: .
length: 17
J: TRBJ2-3
V: TRBV5-4

DNA: TGTGCCAGCAGCTTTTGGGGCGTTAATAACTATGGCTACACCTTC
CDR3: CASSFWGVNNYGYTF
D: .
size: .
length: 15
J: TRBJ1-2
V: TRBV5-6

DNA: TGTGCCAGCAGCTTAGGGGGAGTCAGCGGGGGGGCCGGGGAGACCCAGTACTTC
CDR3: CASSLGGVSGGAGETQYF
D: TRBD2
size: once
length: 18
J: TRBJ2-5
V: TRBV7-2

DNA: TGTGCCAGCAGCGTAGGAGGACAGAACTATGGCTACACCTTC
CDR3: CASSVGGQNYGYTF
D: .
size: .
length: 14
J: TRBJ1-2
V: TRBV9

DNA: TGCGCCAGCAGGTCCCAGGTAGAGACAGATACGCAGTATTTT
CDR3: CASRSQVETDTQYF
D: .
size: .
length: 14
J: TRBJ2-3
V: TRBV5-1

DNA: TGTGCCTGGACCCCCGGTGGGGGCCAGCCCCAGCATTTT
CDR3: CAWTPGGGQPQHF
D: .
size: few
length: 13
J: TRBJ1-5
V: TRBV30

DNA: TGTGCCAGCAGCGTAGCGGTAGCGGGGGAATCGAGTCAAGAGACCCAGTACTTC
CDR3: CASSVAVAGESSQETQYF
D: TRBD2
size: .
length: 18
J: TRBJ2-5
V: TRBV9

DNA: TGTGCCAGCAGTTCGCGGGGCAATCAGCCCCAGCATTTT
CDR3: CASSSRGNQPQHF
D: .
size: few
length: 13
J: TRBJ1-5
V: TRBV6-1

DNA: TGTGCCAGCAGCTTATACAGGGTAAGTTACTATGGCTACACCTTC
CDR3: CASSLYRVSYYGYTF
D: .
size: few
length: 15
J: TRBJ1-2
V: TRBV5-4

DNA: TGTGCCAGTAGTATAGACAGGGATTCGTGGCAAGCTTTCTTT
CDR3: CASSIDRDSWQAFF
D: .
size: .
length: 14
J: TRBJ1-1
V: TRBV19

DNA: TGTGCCAGCAGCCTGACGACAGGGGGCTTGACAGATACGCAGTATTTT
CDR3: CASSLTTGGLTDTQYF
D: TRBD1
size: .
length: 16
J: TRBJ2-3
V: TRBV7-8

DNA: TGTGCCAGCAGTGGCAGGGGTGGGTGGAATGAGCAGTTCTTC
CDR3: CASSGRGGWNEQFF
D: .
size: .
length: 14
J: TRBJ2-1
V: TRBV28

DNA: TGTGCCAGCAGCCTTTTTACCCTGCGAGAGACCCAGTACTTC
CDR3: CASSLFTLRETQYF
D: .
size: few
length: 14
J: TRBJ2-5
V: TRBV5-6

DNA: TGTGCCAGCAGTTACTCTTCAGGGTCTGAAAAACTGTTTTTT
CDR3: CASSYSSGSEKLFF
D: .
size: .
length: 14
J: TRBJ1-4
V: TRBV6-5

DNA: TGTGCCAGCAGCAGATCAACAACCGGGACAGGGATTTACGAGCAGTACTTC
CDR3: CASSRSTTGTGIYEQYF
D: TRBD1
size: .
length: 17
J: TRBJ2-7
V: TRBV9

DNA: TGTGCCAGCACGAAACGGACAGGGCTCTACTACGAGCAGTACTTC
CDR3: CASTKRTGLYYEQYF
D: TRBD1
size: .
length: 15
J: TRBJ2-7
V: TRBV6-5

DNA: TGTGCCAGCAAAAATACCCTAGCGGGGGCCCGCCAGGGCTCCTACGAGCAGTACTTC
CDR3: CASKNTLAGARQGSYEQYF
D: TRBD2
size: once
length: 19
J: TRBJ2-7
V: TRBV28

DNA: TGTGCCAGCAGCAGACGGACTTCAAGCCACGAGCAGTACTTC
CDR3: CASSRRTSSHEQYF
D: .
size: .
length: 14
J: TRBJ2-7
V: TRBV5-4

DNA: TGTGCCAGCAGCTTGTTGGACAGGGTGGACACTGAAGCTTTCTTT
CDR3: CASSLLDRVDTEAFF
D: TRBD1
size: .
length: 15
J: TRBJ1-1
V: TRBV7-2

DNA: TGTGCCAGCAGCCCCCCACCGGGACAGGCGGACTACGAGCAGTACTTC
CDR3: CASSPPPGQADYEQYF
D: TRBD1
size: few
length: 16
J: TRBJ2-7
V: TRBV13

DNA: TGTGCCAGCAGACCTACCGGGACTGGACTTTACAATGAGCAGTTCTTC
CDR3: CASRPTGTGLYNEQFF
D: .
size: .
length: 16
J: TRBJ2-1
V: TRBV25-1

DNA: TGCAGCGTTGTCTGGTTAGGCAGGGAGGCCTCCTACGAGCAGTACTTC
CDR3: CSVVWLGREASYEQYF
D: .
size: .
length: 16
J: TRBJ2-7
V: TRBV29-1

DNA: TGCGCCAGCAGAAAATACACTGGCGGTGGCTACACCTTC
CDR3: CASRKYTGGGYTF
D: .
size: .
length: 13
J: TRBJ1-2
V: TRBV10-1

DNA: TGCGCCAGCAGCCAGGGGGGCCGGACAGGTAGCTCCTACAATGAGCAGTTCTTC
CDR3: CASSQGGRTGSSYNEQFF
D: .
size: few
length: 18
J: TRBJ2-1
V: TRBV4-1

DNA: TGTGCCAGCAGCGGGAAACAGAACTCTGGAAACACCATATATTTT
CDR3: CASSGKQNSGNTIYF
D: .
size: .
length: 15
J: TRBJ1-3
V: TRBV9

DNA: TGCGCCAGCAGCTTCCTAGCGGGGGGGCAAGGAGATACGCAGTATTTT
CDR3: CASSFLAGGQGDTQYF
D: TRBD2
size: .
length: 16
J: TRBJ2-3
V: TRBV5-1

DNA: TGTGCCAGCAGCGCCACGGACAGGGGGTACGAGCAGTACTTC
CDR3: CASSATDRGYEQYF
D: TRBD1
size: .
length: 14
J: TRBJ2-7
V: TRBV9

DNA: TGTGCCAGTAGTATAGGAGTCGGGAGCGGGGGTATCTACGAGCAGTACTTC
CDR3: CASSIGVGSGGIYEQYF
D: TRBD2
size: few
length: 17
J: TRBJ2-7
V: TRBV19

DNA: TGTGCCAGCAGTTCTCCCGCCGGGTTGGACTATGGCTACACCTTC
CDR3: CASSSPAGLDYGYTF
D: .
size: .
length: 15
J: TRBJ1-2
V: TRBV28

DNA: TGCGCCAGCAGTTCCGATCCGGGGAGAGAGCAGTACTTC
CDR3: CASSSDPGREQYF
D: .
size: .
length: 13
J: TRBJ2-7
V: TRBV5-1

DNA: TGCGCCAGCAGCTTAACCAGGGGGAGCTCCTACGAGCAGTACTTC
CDR3: CASSLTRGSSYEQYF
D: TRBD1
size: .
length: 15
J: TRBJ2-7
V: TRBV5-1

DNA: TGTGCCAGCAGTTTTCTTTCGGACAGGGGCTACTATGGCTACACCTTC
CDR3: CASSFLSDRGYYGYTF
D: TRBD1
size: .
length: 16
J: TRBJ1-2
V: TRBV27

DNA: TGTGCCAGTAGTATGGACAGTCAAACGGTCTCTGGGGCCAACGTCCTGACTTTC
CDR3: CASSMDSQTVSGANVLTF
D: .
size: many
length: 18
J: TRBJ2-6
V: TRBV19

DNA: TGTGCCAGCAGTGCACGCACTGGGGGACAGGGATTCCGTCCTCAGCCCCAGCATTTT
CDR3: CASSARTGGQGFRPQPQHF
D: TRBD1
size: .
length: 19
J: TRBJ1-5
V: TRBV6-1

DNA: TGTGCCAGCAGCCCGGGACTAGGGTACGAGCAGTACTTC
CDR3: CASSPGLGYEQYF
D: TRBD2
size: .
length: 13
J: TRBJ2-7
V: TRBV5-4

DNA: TGTGCCAGCAGCTTATATATGGCAGGCTATGGCTACACCTTC
CDR3: CASSLYMAGYGYTF
D: .
size: .
length: 14
J: TRBJ1-2
V: TRBV7-8

DNA: TGTGCCAGCAGCACGGGACAGTCTAACTATGGCTACACCTTC
CDR3: CASSTGQSNYGYTF
D: TRBD1
size: .
length: 14
J: TRBJ1-2
V: TRBV7-9

DNA: TGCGCCAGCAGCCAAGATCTGGCAGGACAGGGGATCCCTGAAGCTTTCTTT
CDR3: CASSQDLAGQGIPEAFF
D: TRBD1
size: few
length: 17
J: TRBJ1-1
V: TRBV4-1

DNA: TGTGCCAGCAGCTTGCCACAGGGGTCGGAGAATTCACCCCTCCACTTT
CDR3: CASSLPQGSENSPLHF
D: TRBD1
size: .
length: 16
J: TRBJ1-6
V: TRBV5-6